This record looks at one T cell receptor beta chain sequence and its context. The data were obtained in a study of blood T cell repertoires in COVID-19. Study overall: Acute and convalescent COVID-19 samples came from the United States, Italy and Spain. From T cells, B-cell-depleted T cells, or PBMCs came the material, which was cDNA or gDNA.

The assay was immunoSEQ multiplex PCR, and TCRdb's table has in-frame clones only and misses some. The sample shows around 70,000 clones, 80% to 90% of them seen only once. V shed 6 bases, J shed 4 bases, and the junction held 11 bases outside the gene matches. This CDR3 is built from 15 residues. Germline V CDR1 and CDR2: MNHEY, SMNVEV (reference sequence). The chain employs TRBV27 and TRBJ1-1, with TRBD1 matching over 7 bases. The source material was peripheral blood. This sequence originates from a woman aged 55 to 70 with acute or convalescent COVID-19. CDR3: CASSRTLTGLTEAFF. CDR3 DNA: TGTGCCAGCAGCAGAACCTTGACAGGGCTCACTGAAGCTTTCTTT.